The 22 T cell receptor beta chains given below trace back to one sample, sequenced in a study of PD-L1 blockade in urothelial cancer. Produced via immunoSEQ multiplex PCR; TCRdb's table is partial and in-frame only. Among nearly 45,000 clones listed, roughly 78% were seen once. The time point is: peripheral blood 6 weeks after treatment start. The sample in question was PBMCs, obtained around atezolizumab (anti-PD-L1) treatment. These receptors were collected from a man aged 60 to 69 with urothelial cancer.

This clone was observed a single time. The chain joins TRBV27 to TRBJ2-3, with 10 bases fitting TRBD2. The junction had 3 bases not matched to a gene; V was cut back by 4 bases and J by 2 bases. This CDR3 is 15 amino acids long. Germline V lookup: CDR1 MNHEY, CDR2 SMNVEV (reference sequence). The CDR3 loop is CASSWLAGDTDTQYF. As DNA, the CDR3 is TGTGCCAGCAGTTGGCTAGCGGGGGACACAGATACGCAGTATTTT.

The chain has TRBV5-1 and TRBJ2-1, with 11 nucleotides matching TRBD2. Germline CDR1 reads SGHRS; CDR2 reads YFSETQ. Trimming took 6 bases from V and 8 from J; bases not matched to a gene: 7. The CDR3 is 14 amino acids. The CDR3 here is CASTVAGGPHEQFF. CDR3 coding DNA: TGCGCCAGCACCGTAGCGGGGGGGCCGCATGAGCAGTTCTTC.

The chain combines TRBV6-1 with TRBJ2-2; 7 bases align to TRBD1. The CDR3 consists of 15 residues. Trimming took 3 bases from V and 0 from J; bases not matched to a gene: 1. Per germline, CDR1 MNHNS and CDR2 SASEGT. The DNA for the CDR3 is TGTGCCAGCAGTGACGACAGGGCGAACACCGGGGAGCTGTTTTTT. The encoded protein is CASSDDRANTGELFF.

The genes are TRBV7-2 and TRBJ1-1; D is unclear. CDR3 length: 14 residues. Trimming left V 6 bases short and J 1 base short, with 12 bases between. The germline gives CDR1 SGHTA, CDR2 FQGNSA. CDR3 DNA sequence: TGTGCCAGCAGTTTCAAACGCGAGAACACTGAAGCTTTCTTT. It is translated as CASSFKRENTEAFF.

The V gene is TRBV5-1, the J gene TRBJ2-7; TRBD2 might be the D (6 bases). CDR3 length: 14 amino acids. V was shortened by 0 bases and J by 2 bases, with 9 bases between the two germline ends. CDR1 is SGHRS and CDR2 is YFSETQ in the germline V gene. Here the CDR3 DNA reads TGCGCCAGCAGCTTGGACAGCGGGCCCTACGAGCAGTACTTC. Its protein is CASSLDSGPYEQYF.

The chain carries TRBV29-1 and TRBJ1-2, with D hard to call. The CDR3 runs 13 residues. Between the trimmed V and J ends, which lost 7 bases and 6 bases, there was a span of 18 bases. CDR1 and CDR2 (germline): SQVTM, ANQGSEA. CDR3 sequence: CSAPVGRVDGYTF. In nucleotides, the CDR3 is TGCAGCGCCCCGGTAGGGAGAGTGGATGGCTACACCTTC. The variable domain in full, with the rest retrieved from reference TRBV29-1 and TRBJ1-2, is SAVISQKPSRDICQRGTSLTIQCQVDSQVTMMFWYRQQPGQSLTLIATANQGSEATYESGFVIDKFPISRPNLTFSTLTVSNMSPEDSSIYLCSAPVGRVDGYTFGSGTRLTVV.

The V call is TRBV6-4, the J call TRBJ1-5; TRBD1 is a possible D gene (5 bases). Germline CDR1 is MRHNA and CDR2 is SNTAGT. This CDR3 is built from 13 residues. V lost 9 bases to trimming and J lost 7 bases, with 16 bases between them. CDR3 nucleotides: TGTGCCAGATCAGGAAGGGGTGGACAGCCCCAGCATTTT. This sequence encodes CARSGRGGQPQHF.

The rearrangement joins TRBV6-1 to TRBJ2-7, with 9 bases lining up with TRBD2. The CDR3 contains 14 residues. In germline, CDR1 is MNHNS, CDR2 SASEGT. V shed 7 bases, J shed 1 base, and the junction held 5 bases outside the gene matches. This CDR3 reads CASTPTSGSYEQYF. The CDR3 DNA sequence: TGTGCCAGCACCCCGACTAGCGGTTCCTACGAGCAGTACTTC.

The chain recombines TRBV7-6 with TRBJ2-1; tentatively, D is TRBD2 (7 bases). Germline CDR1 SGHVS, CDR2 FNYEAQ. Trimming removed 4 bases at V and 8 bases at J, with 24 bases between. The CDR3 spans 17 residues. Here the CDR3 reads CASSSGLEGGLRYEQFF. As DNA, the CDR3 is TGTGCCAGCAGCTCGGGGCTGGAGGGGGGGCTTCGTTATGAGCAGTTCTTC.

The J gene is TRBJ1-1, the V gene TRBV14; D unresolved. Germline V CDR1 and CDR2: SGHDN, FVKESK. The CDR3 has 15 amino acids. Trimming cost V 0 bases and J 1 base, with 9 bases left between them. CDR3: CASSQEQIWNTEAFF. CDR3 sequence (DNA): TGTGCCAGCAGCCAAGAACAAATCTGGAACACTGAAGCTTTCTTT.

The rearrangement joins TRBV7-9 to TRBJ2-7, with D possibly matching TRBD2 (5 bases). V was cut by 2 bases and J by 7 bases, with 12 bases left in between. This CDR3 spans 13 amino acids. CDR1 is SEHNR and CDR2 is FQNEAQ in the germline V gene (reference sequence). CDR3 nucleotides: TGTGCCAGCAGCTTAACCCCGACGGGGGAGCAGTACTTC. It specifies CASSLTPTGEQYF.

The chain has TRBV29-1 and TRBJ1-1; D gene uncertain. Deletions cut 4 bases from V and 0 bases from J, with 9 bases between. The CDR3 spans 13 residues. Germline CDR1 SQVTM, CDR2 ANQGSEA. For the CDR3, the DNA is TGCAGCGTTGGCGAGGTCTTGAACACTGAAGCTTTCTTT. Protein sequence: CSVGEVLNTEAFF.

The CDR3 is CASRYTGYPGYTF. Written as DNA, the CDR3 is TGTGCCAGCAGGTACACAGGGTATCCTGGCTACACCTTC. The chain links TRBV6-5 to TRBJ1-2; perhaps TRBD1 as D (6 bases). This CDR3 is 13 amino acids long. In germline, CDR1 is MNHEY, CDR2 SVGAGI. V gave up 6 bases and J gave up 7 bases, with 15 bases separating them.

The chain recombines TRBV7-9 with TRBJ2-7; TRBD2 matches at 8 bases. Germline CDR1 and CDR2: SEHNR and FQNEAQ (reference sequence). Losses at the gene ends were 5 bases for V and 0 bases for J; bases not matched to a gene: 6. The CDR3 is 15 residues long. CDR3 residues: CASSPRGGSSYEQYF. CDR3 bases: TGTGCCAGCAGCCCTCGGGGGGGCAGCTCCTACGAGCAGTACTTC. Combining the CDR3 with reference TRBV7-9 and TRBJ2-7 gives the whole variable domain DTGVSQNPRHKITKRGQNVTFRCDPISEHNRLYWYRQTLGQGPEFLTYFQNEAQLEKSRLLSDRFSAERPKGSFSTLEIQRTEQGDSAMYLCASSPRGGSSYEQYFGPGTRLTVT.

The chain has TRBV5-8 and TRBJ1-5; D may be TRBD1 (5 bases). From germline, CDR1 is SGHTS and CDR2 YDEGEE. V gave up 0 bases and J gave up 4 bases, with 11 bases separating them. CDR3 length: 15 amino acids. DNA for the CDR3: TGTGCCAGCAGCTTGGAATTGGGGGGGAATCAGCCCCAGCATTTT. Its translation is CASSLELGGNQPQHF.

V gene TRBV6-5 combines with J gene TRBJ2-5; possibly TRBD2 for D (6 bases). The germline CDR1 and CDR2 sequences are MNHEY and SVGAGI. With 8 bases removed from V and 2 bases from J, the gap between germline ends came to 9 bases. There are 12 residues in the CDR3. The CDR3 loop reads CASGRGQETQYF. The CDR3 nucleotides read TGTGCCAGCGGCCGGGGGCAAGAGACCCAGTACTTC.

This clone turned up a few times. The chain employs TRBV5-1 and TRBJ1-5, with a possible D match to TRBD1 (6 bases). V was pared by 1 base and J by 6 bases, with 14 bases between. The germline gives CDR1 SGHRS, CDR2 YFSETQ. This CDR3 comprises 15 residues. The CDR3 DNA sequence: TGCGCCAGCAGCTTGACAGGGAAGGCTGGTCAGCCCCAGCATTTT. Encoded protein: CASSLTGKAGQPQHF.

V usage is TRBV28 and J usage is TRBJ2-7; 9 bases agree with TRBD1. Germline CDR1 MDHEN, CDR2 SYDVKM. The CDR3 sequence is 16 residues long. Trimming took 7 bases from V and 3 from J; bases not matched to a gene: 13. DNA for the CDR3: TGTGCCAGCACCTCGGGACAGGGCCGGGGGTACTACGAGCAGTACTTC. Translating gives CASTSGQGRGYYEQYF.

In DNA, the CDR3 is TGTGCCAGCAGTACCCCCATGGGGGGGAGGACCACTGAAGCTTTCTTT. It translates to CASSTPMGGRTTEAFF. J is TRBJ1-1 and V is TRBV28, with D perhaps TRBD1 (5 bases). The germline V and J ends were trimmed by 5 bases and 4 bases, with 20 bases remaining between them. Germline V lookup: CDR1 MDHEN, CDR2 SYDVKM. CDR3 length: 16 amino acids.

This chain uses TRBV19 with TRBJ1-5, with D perhaps TRBD1 (5 bases). Trimming pared 8 bases from V and 2 bases from J, leaving 10 bases between. CDR1 is LNHDA, CDR2 SQIVND, per germline (reference sequence). This CDR3 is built from 13 residues. The CDR3 is CASGATGNQPQHF. The CDR3 DNA is TGTGCCAGTGGGGCTACGGGCAATCAGCCCCAGCATTTT.

The chain links TRBV29-1 to TRBJ2-7; 11 bases line up with TRBD2. The germline V gene has CDR1 SQVTM and CDR2 ANQGSEA. The CDR3 totals 15 residues. Losses at the gene ends were 5 bases for V and 1 base for J; bases not matched to a gene: 7. As DNA, the CDR3 is TGCAGCGTTAGCCTGGGACTAGCGGCTTCCTACGAGCAGTACTTC. Translating it yields CSVSLGLAASYEQYF.

This chain links TRBV19 with TRBJ2-7; 8 positions agree with TRBD1. The V gene's germline CDR1 is LNHDA and CDR2 SQIVND (reference sequence). The length of the CDR3 is 11 residues. V gave up 10 bases and J gave up 6 bases; unmatched junction bases: 5. CDR3 coding DNA: TGTGCCACCCACAGGGGGAGCGAGCAGTACTTC. Translating it yields CATHRGSEQYF.